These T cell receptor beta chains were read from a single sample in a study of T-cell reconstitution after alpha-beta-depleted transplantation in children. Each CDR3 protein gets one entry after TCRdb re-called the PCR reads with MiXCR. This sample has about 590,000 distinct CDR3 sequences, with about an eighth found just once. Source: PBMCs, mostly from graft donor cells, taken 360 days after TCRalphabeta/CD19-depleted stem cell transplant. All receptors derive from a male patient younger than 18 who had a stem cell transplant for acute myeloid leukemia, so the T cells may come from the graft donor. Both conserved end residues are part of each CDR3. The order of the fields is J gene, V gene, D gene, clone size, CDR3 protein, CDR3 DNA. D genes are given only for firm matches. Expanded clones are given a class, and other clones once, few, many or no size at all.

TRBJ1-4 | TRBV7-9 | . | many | CASSFGPNEKLFF | TGTGCCAGCAGCTTCGGACCTAATGAAAAACTGTTTTTT
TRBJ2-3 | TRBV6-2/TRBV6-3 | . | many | CASFGRRRSHTDTQYF | TGTGCCAGCTTTGGAAGGAGGCGGTCTCACACAGATACGCAGTATTTT
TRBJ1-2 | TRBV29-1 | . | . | CSVEGDSGVNYGYTF | TGCAGCGTTGAAGGTGATTCGGGGGTGAACTATGGCTACACCTTC
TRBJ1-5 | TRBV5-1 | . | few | CASSLTGKVNQPQHF | TGCGCCAGCAGCTTGACAGGGAAGGTCAATCAGCCCCAGCATTTT
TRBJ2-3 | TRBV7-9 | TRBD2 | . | CASSLVAGLALDF | TGTGCCAGCAGCTTAGTAGCGGGACTAGCCCTAGATTTT
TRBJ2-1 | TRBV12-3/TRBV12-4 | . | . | CASSLARAPQGGNEQFF | TGTGCCAGCAGTTTAGCCCGGGCGCCTCAAGGGGGCAATGAGCAGTTCTTC
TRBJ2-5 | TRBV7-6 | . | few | CASSLALRGTGETQYF | TGTGCCAGCAGCTTAGCGCTCAGGGGTACAGGGGAGACCCAGTACTTC
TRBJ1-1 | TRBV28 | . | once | CASRDPNTEAFF | TGTGCCAGCAGGGACCCGAACACTGAAGCTTTCTTT
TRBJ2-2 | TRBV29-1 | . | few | CSVESLSTGELFF | TGCAGCGTTGAAAGTCTGAGCACCGGGGAGCTGTTTTTT
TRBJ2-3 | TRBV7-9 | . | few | CASSLKGFTQYF | TGTGCCAGCAGCTTAAAAGGGTTTACGCAGTATTTT
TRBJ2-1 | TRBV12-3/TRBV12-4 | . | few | CATRGEQDEQFF | TGTGCCACCCGCGGTGAGCAAGATGAGCAGTTCTTC
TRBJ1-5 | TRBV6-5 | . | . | CASSYVVGNNQPQHF | TGTGCCAGCAGTTACGTTGTAGGGAACAATCAGCCCCAGCATTTT
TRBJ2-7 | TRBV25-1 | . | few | CASSRVPGEQYF | TGTGCCAGCAGCAGGGTTCCAGGAGAGCAGTACTTC
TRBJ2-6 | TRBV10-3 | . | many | CAISEGISGANVLTF | TGTGCCATCAGTGAGGGCATCTCTGGGGCCAACGTCCTGACTTTC
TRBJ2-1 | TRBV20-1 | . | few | CSARETERMKYNEQFF | TGCAGTGCTAGAGAGACGGAGCGGATGAAATACAATGAGCAGTTCTTC
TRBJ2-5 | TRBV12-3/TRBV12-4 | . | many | CASSLISETQYF | TGTGCCAGCAGTTTAATTTCTGAGACCCAGTACTTC
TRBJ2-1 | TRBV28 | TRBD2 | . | CASSLSRTSGTLPSSYNEQFF | TGTGCCAGCAGTTTATCCCGGACTAGCGGGACTCTTCCGAGCTCCTACAATGAGCAGTTCTTC
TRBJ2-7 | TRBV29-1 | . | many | CSVVTGSSYEQYF | TGCAGCGTTGTCACTGGGAGTTCCTACGAGCAGTACTTC
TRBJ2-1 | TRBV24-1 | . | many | CATSEGNPLNEQFF | TGTGCCACCAGTGAAGGGAACCCCCTCAATGAGCAGTTCTTC
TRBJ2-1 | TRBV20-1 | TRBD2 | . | CSAPPPREGNEQFF | TGCAGTGCTCCCCCCCCGAGGGAGGGGAATGAGCAGTTCTTC
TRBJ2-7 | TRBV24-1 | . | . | CATSRAGAKEQYF | TGTGCCACCAGTCGGGCAGGGGCGAAAGAGCAGTACTTC
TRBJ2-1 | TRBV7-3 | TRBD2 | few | CASSLTVAGEGNEQFF | TGTGCCAGCAGCTTAACAGTAGCGGGAGAGGGCAATGAGCAGTTCTTC
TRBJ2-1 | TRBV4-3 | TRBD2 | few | CASSQEGLAVNEQFF | TGCGCCAGCAGCCAAGAAGGACTAGCGGTTAATGAGCAGTTCTTC
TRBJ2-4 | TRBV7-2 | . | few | CASSFGVLEEWSDIQYF | TGTGCCAGCAGCTTTGGAGTCCTGGAGGAGTGGTCCGACATTCAGTACTTC
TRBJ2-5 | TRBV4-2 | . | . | CASSEPSGTGETQYF | TGTGCCAGCAGCGAGCCTAGCGGGACAGGAGAGACCCAGTACTTC
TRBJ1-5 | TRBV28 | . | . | CAGRGGEYNQPQHF | TGTGCCGGACGGGGGGGGGAATACAATCAGCCCCAGCATTTT
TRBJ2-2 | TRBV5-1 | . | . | CASSADGGPTGELFF | TGCGCCAGCAGCGCGGACGGGGGTCCAACCGGGGAGCTGTTTTTT
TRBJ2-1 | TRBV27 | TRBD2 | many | CASSRGGVYNEQFF | TGTGCCAGCAGTCGGGGGGGAGTCTACAATGAGCAGTTCTTC
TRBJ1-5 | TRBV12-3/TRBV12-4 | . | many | CASSYDDRRNQPQHF | TGTGCCAGCAGTTATGACGACAGGAGGAATCAGCCCCAGCATTTT
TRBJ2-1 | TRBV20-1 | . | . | CSALRVSSYNEQFF | TGCAGTGCCCTACGAGTGAGCTCCTACAATGAGCAGTTCTTC
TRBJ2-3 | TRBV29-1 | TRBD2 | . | CSVASSGGTTDTQYF | TGCAGCGTGGCTTCTAGCGGGGGAACGACAGATACGCAGTATTTT
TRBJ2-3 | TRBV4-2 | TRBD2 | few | CASSPWGLAGPTDTQYF | TGTGCCAGCAGCCCCTGGGGACTAGCGGGCCCGACAGATACGCAGTATTTT
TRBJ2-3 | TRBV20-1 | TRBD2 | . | CSARDPSGIRDTQYF | TGCAGTGCTAGAGACCCGAGCGGGATACGAGATACGCAGTATTTT
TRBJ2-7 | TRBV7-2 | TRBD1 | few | CASRPFGQGTYEQYF | TGTGCCAGCAGACCATTCGGACAGGGAACCTACGAGCAGTACTTC
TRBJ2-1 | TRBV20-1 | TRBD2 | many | CSARSGSSYNEQFF | TGCAGCGCCAGAAGCGGGAGTTCCTACAATGAGCAGTTCTTC
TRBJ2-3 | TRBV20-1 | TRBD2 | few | CSALAGGDNTDTQYF | TGCAGTGCCTTAGCGGGAGGCGATAACACAGATACGCAGTATTTT
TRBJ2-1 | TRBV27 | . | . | CASSPRTFQSSYNEQFF | TGTGCCAGCAGTCCCAGGACATTCCAGAGCTCCTACAATGAGCAGTTCTTC
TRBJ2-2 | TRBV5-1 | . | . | CASSLAMHIAVPGELFF | TGCGCCAGCAGCTTGGCCATGCACATAGCGGTCCCCGGGGAGCTGTTTTTT
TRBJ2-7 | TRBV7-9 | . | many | CASSHTLALSYEQYF | TGTGCCAGCAGCCACACTCTAGCGCTATCCTACGAGCAGTACTTC
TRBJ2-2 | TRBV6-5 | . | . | CASSYSSVVWAGTGELFF | TGTGCCAGCAGTTACTCGAGCGTAGTGTGGGCGGGAACCGGGGAGCTGTTTTTT
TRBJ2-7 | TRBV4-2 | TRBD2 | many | CASSQHSMTSGISYEQYF | TGTGCCAGCAGCCAACATTCGATGACTAGCGGGATCTCCTACGAGCAGTACTTC